This entry is about one TCR beta chain. The data were taken from a study of T cell changes during pregnancy in multiple sclerosis. Data came from immunoSEQ multiplex PCR; TCRdb stores just in-frame clones and leaves some out. The data contain about 50,000 clones, 92% of them singletons. Germline CDR1 and CDR2: SEHNR and FQNEAQ (reference sequence). V lost 5 bases and J lost 3; bases outside the gene matches: 1. The CDR3 runs 13 residues. The input for sequencing was CD4+ T cells from peripheral blood mononuclear cells, taken after pregnancy. This TCR derives from a female donor with multiple sclerosis, enrolled in a pregnancy study. The gene calls are TRBV7-9 and TRBJ1-1; TRBD1 aligns across 9 bases. The CDR3 region has the DNA TGTGCCAGCAGCAGGACAGGGGACACTGAAGCTTTCTTT. Encoded protein: CASSRTGDTEAFF.